The 27 T cell receptor beta chains in this list originate from one sample, sequenced in a study of T cells in Graves' hyperthyroidism and ophthalmopathy. It was RNA transcripts that yielded the amplified TCR beta CDR3 regions. In the first-round RT-PCR of the TCR CDR3, the HTBI primer set was used. Using its own MiXCR run on the multiplex PCR reads, TCRdb lists one record per CDR3 protein. This table has a few hundred thousand distinct CDR3 sequences, approximately 17% appearing once. The material sequenced was blood. Source of these receptors: a man younger than 30 with Graves' ophthalmopathy.

On this clonotype: The junction shows a germline mismatch at one end, possibly a read error. V gene TRBV9 combines with J gene TRBJ2-3, with TRBD2 as a possible D gene (5 bases). The CDR3 totals 14 residues. CDR1 is SGDLS and CDR2 is YYNGEE in the germline V gene. CDR3 sequence (DNA): TGTGCCAGCAGTCCAGACGGGGTGGGCGATACGCGGTATTTT. Protein product: CASSPDGVGDTRYF.

This clonotype was recorded many times. The V call is TRBV11-2, the J call TRBJ2-6; D uncertain. V was trimmed by 5 bases and J by 2 bases, leaving 13 bases between them. The CDR3 has 16 amino acids. The germline V gene encodes CDR1 SGHAT and CDR2 FQNNGV. CDR3 residues: CASSHASGPGANVLTF. The DNA for the CDR3 is TGTGCCAGCAGCCACGCCTCTGGCCCTGGGGCCAACGTCCTGACTTTC.

V is TRBV2 and J is TRBJ2-7, with D unclear. This CDR3 contains 15 residues. The germline V gene has CDR1 SNHLY and CDR2 FYNNEI. The V gene lost 7 bases and the J gene lost 7 bases, with 23 bases spanning the gap. The DNA of the CDR3 is TGTGCCAGCAAGGGCTCGGGCCCCCACGCTGGGGAGCAGTACTTC. As protein: CASKGSGPHAGEQYF.

This clonotype was detected ten times or more. CDR3 amino acids: CASSQEGNQPQHF. DNA for the CDR3: TGTGCCAGCAGCCAAGAGGGAAATCAGCCCCAGCATTTT. V is TRBV3-1 and J is TRBJ1-5; D not certain. Germline values: CDR1 LGHDT, CDR2 YNNKEL (reference sequence). This CDR3 has 13 residues. Between the trimmed V and J ends, which lost 0 bases and 4 bases, there was a span of 4 bases.

This clonotype was recorded many times. V and J are TRBV7-9 and TRBJ2-1, with 10 bases aligning to TRBD2. The CDR3 totals 14 residues. Germline-derived CDR1 and CDR2 are SEHNR and FQNEAQ (reference sequence). Losses at the gene ends were 8 bases for V and 1 base for J; bases not matched to a gene: 2. The CDR3 nucleotides are TGTGCCAGCCAGCGGGGGGGATCCTACAATGAGCAGTTCTTC. Its protein product is CASQRGGSYNEQFF.

The chain uses TRBV7-2 and TRBJ1-2; D perhaps matches TRBD1 (5 bases). Germline lookup yields CDR1 SGHTA and CDR2 FQGNSA. The length of the CDR3 is 11 residues. Trimming removed 8 bases from V and 7 bases from J, with 11 bases in between. The CDR3 nucleotides read TGTGCCAGCGCAACAGGATTTGGCTACACCTTC. Protein product: CASATGFGYTF.

The CDR3, as DNA: TGCGCCAGCAGCTTCAACAGGGACCACGAGCAGTACTTC. Translation: CASSFNRDHEQYF. The rearrangement uses TRBV5-1 and TRBJ2-7; TRBD1 might be the D (6 bases). Germline V lookup: CDR1 SGHRS, CDR2 YFSETQ. The V and J ends lost 2 bases and 5 bases respectively, with 11 bases between them. The CDR3 sequence is 13 residues long.

This clonotype came up a few times. V and J are TRBV6-1 and TRBJ1-5; 9 positions match TRBD1. This CDR3 has 15 amino acids. With V trimmed by 7 bases and J by 0 bases, 4 bases remained unmatched. Germline V gene lookup returns CDR1 MNHNS and CDR2 SASEGT. The CDR3 sequence: CASTGQGLSNQPQHF. The CDR3 region has the DNA TGTGCCAGCACTGGACAGGGGCTTAGCAATCAGCCCCAGCATTTT.

This clonotype appeared a few times. Mismatch with germline at one junction end may stem from a read error. This chain joins TRBV10-3 and TRBJ1-1, with D unresolved. CDR1 ENHRY and CDR2 SYGVKD come from the germline V gene. The CDR3 covers 14 residues. CDR3 amino acids: CAIRPGGWDGEASF. The CDR3 DNA follows: TGTGCCATCAGACCTGGTGGCTGGGATGGTGAAGCTTCCTTT.

This clonotype showed up just a few times. This chain connects TRBV10-3 to TRBJ1-1; 7 bases align to TRBD1. The V and J ends lost 9 bases and 1 base, in that order; junction bases with no gene match: 5. The CDR3 extends over 13 amino acids. The V gene's germline CDR1 is ENHRY and CDR2 SYGVKD. The CDR3 region is CAMRTGENTEAFF. In nucleotides, the CDR3 is TGTGCCATGCGAACAGGGGAGAACACTGAAGCTTTCTTT.

This clonotype was seen repeatedly, ten times or more. CDR3: CASSPSTGTYEQYF. As DNA, the CDR3 is TGTGCCAGCTCACCGTCTACAGGGACCTACGAGCAGTACTTC. The chain employs TRBV18 and TRBJ2-7; perhaps TRBD1 as D (6 bases). CDR1 is KGHSH, CDR2 LQKENI, per germline. The CDR3 consists of 14 residues. Trimming removed 3 bases at V and 2 bases at J, with 11 bases between.

The chain is built from TRBV6-2 or TRBV6-3 and TRBJ2-7; D gene unclear. Germline-derived CDR1 and CDR2 are MNHEY and SVGEGT. V was trimmed by 6 bases and J by 0 bases, leaving 12 bases between them. This CDR3 contains 14 residues. This chain's CDR3 is CASSRRSGSYEQYF. The CDR3 nucleotides read TGTGCCAGCAGCCGCCGGTCCGGCTCCTACGAGCAGTACTTC.

This clonotype was recorded a few times. The chain recombines TRBV19 with TRBJ2-1; 9 positions match TRBD1. CDR3 length: 17 residues. V lost 0 bases and J lost 7; bases outside the gene matches: 10. Germline lookup yields CDR1 LNHDA and CDR2 SQIVND (reference sequence). The CDR3 nucleotides read TGTGCCAGTAGTATAGATGGACGGGGACAGGGTAGGAATGAGCAGTTCTTC. This codes for CASSIDGRGQGRNEQFF.

This clonotype was counted at least ten times. The chain has TRBV28 and TRBJ2-2; 7 nucleotides agree with TRBD2. Germline V gene lookup returns CDR1 MDHEN and CDR2 SYDVKM. This CDR3 region has 13 residues. The V and J ends lost 8 bases and 6 bases, in that order; junction bases with no gene match: 6. The CDR3: CASRWGGAGELFF. CDR3 bases: TGTGCCAGCCGGTGGGGGGGGGCCGGGGAGCTGTTTTTT.

This rearrangement joins TRBV29-1 to TRBJ2-5; D call uncertain. Germline V CDR1 and CDR2: SQVTM, ANQGSEA. The CDR3 loop spans 12 amino acids. Between the trimmed V and J ends, which lost 6 bases and 1 base, there was a span of 9 bases. The DNA for the CDR3 is TGCAGCGTCCGGTTACCCCAAGAGACCCAGTACTTC. This codes for CSVRLPQETQYF.

This clonotype was seen a handful of times. This rearrangement joins TRBV4-1 to TRBJ2-7; D remains ambiguous. V shed 1 base and J shed 3 bases, with 7 bases lying between them. Per the germline V gene, CDR1 is MGHRA and CDR2 is YSYEKL. The CDR3 is made up of 13 amino acids. CDR3 bases: TGCGCCAGCAGCCAAGTCCGAAACTACGAGCAGTACTTC. Translated: CASSQVRNYEQYF.

With regard to this clonotype: A much larger clone differs from this one at a single base, so this may be a read error. The chain has TRBV20-1 and TRBJ1-2; D remains ambiguous. Germline CDR1 is DFQATT and CDR2 is SNEGSKA (reference sequence). The CDR3 runs 13 residues. This CDR3 is CGARVKVNYGYTF. In DNA, the CDR3 is TGCGGTGCTAGAGTGAAGGTGAACTATGGCTACACCTTC.

The V gene is TRBV7-9, the J gene TRBJ2-7, with 8 bases lining up with TRBD1. This CDR3 comprises 14 residues. Germline V gives CDR1 SEHNR, CDR2 FQNEAQ (reference sequence). The V gene end was trimmed by 1 base and the J gene end by 5 bases; junction bases not matched to a gene: 4. CDR3 in amino acids: CASSLVGQGNEQYF. The CDR3 DNA reads as TGTGCCAGCAGCTTAGTAGGACAGGGTAACGAGCAGTACTTC.

This clonotype was counted between two and nine times. J is TRBJ1-2 and V is TRBV25-1, with 7 bases that match TRBD1. Germline V lookup: CDR1 MGHDK, CDR2 SYGVNS. The CDR3 runs to 15 residues. The trim removed 3 bases at V and 6 bases at J, leaving 10 bases unmatched. The CDR3 coding sequence is TGTGCCAGCAGTGACCCCCAGGGGGGGTTGGATGGCTACACCTTC. It translates to CASSDPQGGLDGYTF.

This chain connects TRBV7-2 to TRBJ1-6; TRBD1 agrees at 7 bases. Germline lookup yields CDR1 SGHTA and CDR2 FQGNSA. This CDR3 contains 17 residues. V trimming: 3 bases; J trimming: 2 bases; junction bases outside the gene matches: 7. CDR3 nucleotides: TGTGCCAGCAGCTTGGGGCTGGGACAGACCTATAATTCACCCCTCCACTTT. This encodes CASSLGLGQTYNSPLHF.

This clonotype occurred many times. This rearrangement joins TRBV5-8 to TRBJ1-1; D possibly corresponds to TRBD1 (5 bases). V gave up 0 bases and J gave up 3 bases, with 12 bases separating them. This CDR3 has 15 residues. Germline assignment: CDR1 SGHTS and CDR2 YDEGEE. The CDR3 region has the DNA TGTGCCAGCAGCTTGGGTCAGGGTTGGTACACTGAAGCTTTCTTT. Amino acid sequence: CASSLGQGWYTEAFF.

This clonotype was seen many times. The chain couples TRBV28 to TRBJ2-7; TRBD2 matches at 7 bases. Germline assignment: CDR1 MDHEN and CDR2 SYDVKM. Trimming took 6 bases from V and 2 from J; bases not matched to a gene: 1. The CDR3 spans 12 residues. CDR3 residues: CASRRGTYEQYF. CDR3 nucleotides: TGTGCCAGCAGGCGGGGGACCTACGAGCAGTACTTC.

The V and J genes are TRBV19 and TRBJ1-5; D is unresolved. There are 15 residues in the CDR3. CDR1 and CDR2 (germline): LNHDA, SQIVND (reference sequence). V lost 5 bases, J lost 0 bases, and 11 bases lay in between. DNA for the CDR3: TGTGCCAGTAGTCAAGGGCGGTATAGCAATCAGCCCCAGCATTTT. Amino acids: CASSQGRYSNQPQHF.

This clonotype appeared many times. V usage is TRBV18 and J usage is TRBJ1-5, with TRBD1 as a possible D gene (6 bases). The V end lost 6 bases, the J end lost 6 bases, and 12 bases lay between the germline ends. CDR1 is KGHSH and CDR2 is LQKENI in the germline V gene. The CDR3 has 13 residues. CDR3 sequence: CASSHRDTQPQHF. The CDR3 nucleotides read TGTGCCAGCTCTCACAGGGACACTCAGCCCCAGCATTTT.

In this sample, this clonotype turned up many times. This sequence joins TRBV6-5 and TRBJ2-5; tentatively, D is TRBD1 or TRBD2 (5 bases each). Germline CDR1 and CDR2: MNHEY and SVGAGI. Trimming took off 2 bases at V and 2 bases at J, with 9 bases between the two ends. This CDR3 has 14 residues. The CDR3 nucleotides are TGTGCCAGCAGTTACGGGACGGAGCAAGAGACCCAGTACTTC. Translated, it gives CASSYGTEQETQYF.

This clonotype occurred many times. This sequence joins TRBV6-1 and TRBJ1-5; no firm D call. The germline V gene encodes CDR1 MNHNS and CDR2 SASEGT. The CDR3 covers 14 residues. V was shortened by 4 bases and J by 2 bases, with 9 bases between the two germline ends. The CDR3 DNA reads as TGTGCCAGCAGTGCGGTGGGTGGCAATCAGCCCCAGCATTTT. Encoded protein: CASSAVGGNQPQHF.

Comment on this clonotype: This clone may be a read error of a much larger clone one base away. The chain recombines TRBV27 with TRBJ2-3; D is uncertain. With 8 bases removed from V and 4 bases from J, the gap between germline ends came to 13 bases. The CDR3 is 13 amino acids. CDR1 and CDR2 from the germline V gene are MNHEY and SMNVEV (reference sequence). CDR3 region: CASGLIGSDTQYF. Written as DNA, the CDR3 is TGTGCCAGCGGTCTCATCGGGTCAGATACGCAGTATTTT.